This T cell receptor (beta chain) comes out of a study of T-cell reconstitution after alpha-beta-depleted transplantation in children. This clonotype was counted at least ten times. There are 15 residues in the CDR3. CDR1 is DFQATT, CDR2 SNEGSKA, per germline (reference sequence). V was cut by 1 base and J by 5 bases, with 16 bases left in between. Unique molecular identifiers were built into the TCRbeta library. TCRdb called the PCR reads again in MiXCR, with one record for every CDR3 protein. Among approximately 590,000 distinct CDR3 sequences listed, roughly 10% were seen once. The rearrangement links TRBV20-1 to TRBJ2-3; D gene ambiguous. Specimen: PBMCs from the stem cell graft donor, collected from the stem cell graft. The receptor's source is a human donor who donated a stem cell graft to a child with acute myeloid leukemia. CDR3 nucleotide sequence: TGCAGTGCTAGAGGGTTGTGGCCTGTCGGAGATACGCAGTATTTT. Residues: CSARGLWPVGDTQYF.